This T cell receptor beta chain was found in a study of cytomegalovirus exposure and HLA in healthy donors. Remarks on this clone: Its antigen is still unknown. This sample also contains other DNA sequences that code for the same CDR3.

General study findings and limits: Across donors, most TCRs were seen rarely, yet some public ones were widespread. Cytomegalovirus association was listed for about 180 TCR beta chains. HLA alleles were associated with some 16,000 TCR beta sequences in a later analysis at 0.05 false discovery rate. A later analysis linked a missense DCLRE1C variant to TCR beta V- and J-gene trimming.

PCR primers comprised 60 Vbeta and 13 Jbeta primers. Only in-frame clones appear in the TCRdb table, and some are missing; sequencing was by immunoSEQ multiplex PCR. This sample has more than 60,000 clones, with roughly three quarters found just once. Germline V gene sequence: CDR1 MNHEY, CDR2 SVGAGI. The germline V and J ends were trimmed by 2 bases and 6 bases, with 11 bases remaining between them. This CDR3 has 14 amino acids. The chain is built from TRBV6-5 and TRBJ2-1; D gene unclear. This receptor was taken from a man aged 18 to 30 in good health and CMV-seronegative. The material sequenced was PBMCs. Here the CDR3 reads CASSYRRQANEQFF. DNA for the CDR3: TGTGCCAGCAGTTACCGACGGCAGGCCAATGAGCAGTTCTTC.